The 17 T cell receptor beta chains below come from one sample, sequenced in a study of CXCR3-negative and CXCR3-positive naive CD8 T cells. Study outcomes and limitations: TRB CDR3s were more hydrophobic in CXCR3-positive than in CXCR3-negative naive cells.

Each TRB cDNA library was prepared by 5' RACE (with UMI labels). TCRdb processed the 5' RACE reads again and assigns one entry to each CDR3 protein, with no DNA. The sample data list about 150,000 distinct CDR3 sequences. These receptors have no known antigen. The sequenced material came from naive CXCR3+ CD8+ T cells from blood. Subset here: CD45RO-CCR7+CD27+CD95- naive CD8+ T cells expressing CXCR3 (TNR3+). All receptors come from a human donor in good health. Some clones in this sample may be carry-over from other donors' samples.

The chain links TRBV28 to TRBJ2-7. This CDR3 spans 11 amino acids. CDR1 is MDHEN, CDR2 SYDVKM, per germline. CDR3 amino acids: CASHGSYEQYF. Full variable domain (missing parts from reference TRBV28 and TRBJ2-7): DVKVTQSSRYLVKRTGEKVFLECVQDMDHENMFWYRQDPGLGLRLIYFSYDVKMKEKGDIPEGYSVSREKKERFSLILESASTNQTSMYLCASHGSYEQYFGPGTRLTVT.

The V call is TRBV18, the J call TRBJ2-5. The CDR3 sequence is 13 residues long. The germline CDR1 and CDR2 sequences are KGHSH and LQKENI. The CDR3 region is CASSPQPRETQYF.

This chain uses TRBV7-9 with TRBJ1-2; TCRdb names TRBD1, which stays unverified in the absence of DNA. CDR1 SEHNR and CDR2 FQNEAQ come from the germline V gene (reference sequence). The CDR3 consists of 14 residues. The CDR3 loop reads CASSTRPGNYGYTF. Variable domain in full (rest from reference TRBV7-9 and TRBJ1-2): DTGVSQNPRHKITKRGQNVTFRCDPISEHNRLYWYRQTLGQGPEFLTYFQNEAQLEKSRLLSDRFSAERPKGSFSTLEIQRTEQGDSAMYLCASSTRPGNYGYTFGSGTRLTVV.

V gene TRBV7-6 combines with J gene TRBJ2-7. The CDR3 sequence is 15 residues long. CDR1 and CDR2 from the germline V gene are SGHVS and FNYEAQ. This CDR3 reads CASSLGLAGVPEQYF.

The J gene is TRBJ2-1, the V gene TRBV3-1. The CDR3 covers 14 residues. In germline, CDR1 is LGHDT, CDR2 YNNKEL (reference sequence). This chain's CDR3 is CASSQDSIGNEQFF.

The gene calls are TRBV20-1 and TRBJ1-5. CDR3 length: 13 residues. The V gene's germline CDR1 is DFQATT and CDR2 SNEGSKA (reference sequence). CDR3 loop: CSARRMGNQPQHF.

The V and J genes are TRBV6-4 and TRBJ2-2. The CDR3 totals 12 residues. Per germline, CDR1 MRHNA and CDR2 SNTAGT. The CDR3 loop reads CASRDSTGELFF.

The chain links TRBV5-1 to TRBJ1-1. The CDR3 is 14 amino acids. The V gene's germline CDR1 is SGHRS and CDR2 YFSETQ. CDR3 sequence reads: CASSLRAGNTEAFF.

The chain recombines TRBV4-1 with TRBJ1-3; there is no DNA to check the TCRdb D call of TRBD1. The CDR3 totals 18 residues. CDR1 and CDR2 from the germline V gene are MGHRA and YSYEKL. The CDR3 region is CASSQEGDRAISGNTIYF.

The J gene is TRBJ2-3, the V gene TRBV7-8; TCRdb picks TRBD2, but there is no DNA to check that call. This CDR3 is 18 amino acids long. Germline values: CDR1 SGHVS, CDR2 FQNEAQ. CDR3 protein: CASSWPITAGENTDTQYF.

This chain connects TRBV4-2 to TRBJ1-6. The CDR3 consists of 15 residues. Germline V gene lookup returns CDR1 LGHNA and CDR2 YNFKEQ. Here the CDR3 reads CASSQDPAGGSPLHF.

The CDR3 spells CASSLFVRSSSYNEQFF. The gene calls are TRBV28 and TRBJ2-1. The CDR3 covers 17 residues. Germline-derived CDR1 and CDR2 are MDHEN and SYDVKM.

The rearrangement joins TRBV7-9 to TRBJ1-1; the TCRdb D gene call, TRBD1, has no DNA to confirm it. The germline V gene encodes CDR1 SEHNR and CDR2 FQNEAQ (reference sequence). This CDR3 spans 16 amino acids. CDR3 protein: CASSLKAGEANTEAFF.

This chain links TRBV29-1 with TRBJ2-7; absent DNA, TCRdb's TRBD1 call cannot be checked. Germline CDR1 and CDR2: SQVTM and ANQGSEA. CDR3 length: 18 amino acids. The CDR3 sequence is CSVEDAEPGTGPPYEQYF.

J is TRBJ2-4 and V is TRBV29-1. Germline V gene lookup returns CDR1 SQVTM and CDR2 ANQGSEA. This CDR3 has 14 residues. CDR3 sequence: CSVVVDLAKNIQYF.

The chain couples TRBV15 to TRBJ1-4; the D gene TCRdb calls, TRBD1, cannot be checked with no DNA. The CDR3 consists of 17 residues. The germline V gene has CDR1 LNHNV and CDR2 YYDKDF (reference sequence). The CDR3 sequence is CATSARQGFATNEKLFF.

The chain uses TRBV6-6 and TRBJ2-1. The CDR3 covers 13 residues. Germline V gene lookup returns CDR1 MNHNY and CDR2 SVGAGI (reference sequence). The CDR3 reads CASSYSGYNEQFF.